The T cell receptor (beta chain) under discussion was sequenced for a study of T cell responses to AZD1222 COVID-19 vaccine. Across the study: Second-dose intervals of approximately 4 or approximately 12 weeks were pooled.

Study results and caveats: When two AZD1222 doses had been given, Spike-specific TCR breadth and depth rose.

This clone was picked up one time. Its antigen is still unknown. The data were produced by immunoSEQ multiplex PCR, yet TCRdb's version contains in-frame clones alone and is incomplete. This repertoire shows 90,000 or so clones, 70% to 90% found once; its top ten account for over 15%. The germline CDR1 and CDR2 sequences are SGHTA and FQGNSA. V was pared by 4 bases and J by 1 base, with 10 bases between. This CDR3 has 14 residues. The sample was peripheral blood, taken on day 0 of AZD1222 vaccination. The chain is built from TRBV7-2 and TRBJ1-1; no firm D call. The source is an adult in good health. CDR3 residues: CASSSSPGNTEAFF. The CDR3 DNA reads TGTGCCAGCAGCTCGTCACCGGGGAACACTGAAGCTTTCTTT. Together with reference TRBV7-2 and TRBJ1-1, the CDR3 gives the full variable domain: GAGVSQSPSNKVTEKGKDVELRCDPISGHTALYWYRQSLGQGLEFLIYFQGNSAPDKSGLPSDRFSAERTGGSVSTLTIQRTQQEDSAVYLCASSSSPGNTEAFFGQGTRLTVV.